Given below is one T cell receptor (beta chain) in context. Its antigen is unknown. The sample belongs to a study of T-cell memory formation after mild COVID-19. At the level of the study: Each donor largely had its own TCR clusters.

CDR1 is SGDLS and CDR2 is YYNGEE in the germline V gene. V was pared by 0 bases and J by 2 bases, with 4 bases of the junction left unmatched. The CDR3 runs 16 residues. Study conclusions and caveats: Pre-infection memory showed some responding clones, and this suggested that cross-reactive memory joined.

The authors produced TCR alpha and TCR beta cDNA libraries with sample barcodes and UMIs by 5'RACE using constant-segment primers. TCRdb re-called the 5' RACE reads with MiXCR, one entry per CDR3 protein. This sample has over 70,000 distinct CDR3 sequences, with 10% to 15% found just once. Sequences were obtained from PBMCs or a T cell subset sorted from them (not recorded which). This chain joins TRBV9 and TRBJ2-3; 9 nucleotides agree with TRBD2. This receptor was taken from an adult woman who had mild COVID-19 (a few samples of this study predate the infection). Cell type and time point are not known. The CDR3 sequence: CASSVASGDPTDTQYF. DNA for the CDR3: TGTGCCAGCAGCGTAGCTAGCGGGGACCCCACAGATACGCAGTATTTT.